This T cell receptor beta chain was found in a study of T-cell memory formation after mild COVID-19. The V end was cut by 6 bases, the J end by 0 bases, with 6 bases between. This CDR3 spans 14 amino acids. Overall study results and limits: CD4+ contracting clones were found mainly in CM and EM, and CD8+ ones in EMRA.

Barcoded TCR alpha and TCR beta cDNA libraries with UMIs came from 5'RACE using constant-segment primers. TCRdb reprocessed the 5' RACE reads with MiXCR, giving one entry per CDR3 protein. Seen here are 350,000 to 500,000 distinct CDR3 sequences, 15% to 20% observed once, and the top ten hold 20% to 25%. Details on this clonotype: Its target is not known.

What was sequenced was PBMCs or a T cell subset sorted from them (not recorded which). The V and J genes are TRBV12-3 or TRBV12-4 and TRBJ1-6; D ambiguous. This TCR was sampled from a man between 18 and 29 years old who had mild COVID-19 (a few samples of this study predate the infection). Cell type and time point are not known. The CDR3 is CASRWSSYNSPLHF. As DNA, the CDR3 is TGTGCCAGCAGGTGGAGCTCCTATAATTCACCCCTCCACTTT.